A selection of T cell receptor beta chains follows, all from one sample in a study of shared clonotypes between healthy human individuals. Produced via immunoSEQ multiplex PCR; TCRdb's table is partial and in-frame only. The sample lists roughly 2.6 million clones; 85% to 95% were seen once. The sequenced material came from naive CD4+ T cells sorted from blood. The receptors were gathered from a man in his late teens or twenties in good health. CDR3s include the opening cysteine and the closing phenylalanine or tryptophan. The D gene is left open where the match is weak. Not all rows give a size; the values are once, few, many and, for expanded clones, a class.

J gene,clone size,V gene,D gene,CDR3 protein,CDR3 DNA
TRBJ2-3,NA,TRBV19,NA,CASSSLGTYGTDTQYF,TGTGCCAGTAGTAGCCTAGGTACTTATGGCACAGATACGCAGTATTTT
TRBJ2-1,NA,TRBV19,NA,CASSPSGTPREQFF,TGTGCCAGTAGTCCCTCCGGGACCCCCCGTGAGCAGTTCTTC
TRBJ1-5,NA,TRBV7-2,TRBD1,CASSLVPPTGVSNQPQHF,TGTGCCAGCAGCTTAGTCCCCCCGACAGGGGTTAGCAATCAGCCCCAGCATTTT
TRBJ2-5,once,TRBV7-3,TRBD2,CASSPGLAGETQYF,TGTGCCAGCAGCCCGGGACTAGCCGGGGAGACCCAGTACTTC
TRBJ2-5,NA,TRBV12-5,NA,CASGLIGAETQYF,TGTGCTAGTGGTTTGATTGGGGCTGAGACCCAGTACTTC
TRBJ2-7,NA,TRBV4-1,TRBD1,CASSPGTGPLYEQYF,TGCGCCAGCAGTCCTGGGACAGGGCCCCTTTACGAGCAGTACTTC
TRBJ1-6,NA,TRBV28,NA,CASSSPMGNSPLHF,TGTGCCAGCAGTTCGCCGATGGGCAATTCACCCCTCCACTTT
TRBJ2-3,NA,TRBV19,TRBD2,CASSALGGGTDTQYF,TGTGCCAGTAGTGCCCTGGGCGGGGGAACAGATACGCAGTATTTT
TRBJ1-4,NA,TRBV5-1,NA,CASSPGQRDGANEKLFF,TGCGCCAGCAGCCCCGGACAGCGCGACGGGGCTAATGAAAAACTGTTTTTT
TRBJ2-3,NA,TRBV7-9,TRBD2,CASSFPASGDTDTQYF,TGTGCCAGCAGCTTCCCGGCTAGCGGGGACACAGATACGCAGTATTTT
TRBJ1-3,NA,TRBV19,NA,CASSMSRASGNTIYF,TGTGCCAGTAGTATGAGCAGGGCCTCTGGAAACACCATATATTTT
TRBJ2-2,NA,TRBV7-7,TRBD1,CASSLGQGNTGELFF,TGTGCTAGCAGCTTAGGACAGGGGAACACCGGGGAGCTGTTTTTT
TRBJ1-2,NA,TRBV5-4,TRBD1,CASSFAGQGDYGYTF,TGTGCCAGCAGCTTTGCGGGACAGGGGGACTATGGCTACACCTTC
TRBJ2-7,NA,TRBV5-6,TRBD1,CASSSTKGAYEQYF,TGTGCCAGCAGCTCCACTAAGGGGGCGTACGAGCAGTACTTC
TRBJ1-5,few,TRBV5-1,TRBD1,CASSPGQGGIQPQHF,TGCGCCAGCAGCCCGGGACAGGGTGGGATCCAGCCCCAGCATTTT
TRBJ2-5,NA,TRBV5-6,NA,CASSLAHGGVTETQYF,TGTGCCAGCAGCTTGGCCCACGGAGGGGTGACAGAGACCCAGTACTTC
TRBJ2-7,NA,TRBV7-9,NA,CASSLERDSYEQYF,TGTGCCAGCAGCTTAGAGAGAGACTCCTACGAGCAGTACTTC
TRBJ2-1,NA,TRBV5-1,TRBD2,CASSLDVAGDREQFF,TGCGCCAGCAGCTTGGACGTCGCGGGGGATCGTGAGCAGTTCTTC
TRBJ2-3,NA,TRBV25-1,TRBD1,CASSEGRQGRTDTQYF,TGTGCCAGCAGTGAAGGAAGACAGGGGCGCACAGATACGCAGTATTTT
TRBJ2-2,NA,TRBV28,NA,CASTSRTEYTGELFF,TGTGCCAGCACTTCACGGACAGAATACACCGGGGAGCTGTTTTTT
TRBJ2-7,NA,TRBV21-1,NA,CASSKWGQPFYEQYF,TGTGCCAGCAGCAAGTGGGGACAGCCATTCTACGAGCAGTACTTC
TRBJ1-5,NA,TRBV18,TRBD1,CASSPTDRANNQPQHF,TGTGCCAGCTCACCCACGGACAGGGCCAACAATCAGCCCCAGCATTTT
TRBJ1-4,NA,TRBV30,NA,CAWSVTASSEKLFF,TGTGCCTGGAGTGTAACAGCCTCTTCAGAAAAACTGTTTTTT
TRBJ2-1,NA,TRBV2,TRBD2,CASSGTSGELYNEQFF,TGTGCCAGCAGTGGGACTAGCGGGGAACTATACAATGAGCAGTTCTTC
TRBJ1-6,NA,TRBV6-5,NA,CASRTDGINSPLHF,TGTGCCAGCAGAACTGACGGAATTAATTCACCCCTCCACTTT
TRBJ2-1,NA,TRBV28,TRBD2,CASSSAPGTSGGAYNEQFF,TGTGCCAGCAGCTCGGCTCCCGGGACTAGCGGGGGCGCATACAATGAGCAGTTCTTC
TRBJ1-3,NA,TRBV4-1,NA,CASSQDRATSGNTIYF,TGCGCCAGCAGCCAAGATAGGGCGACCTCTGGAAACACCATATATTTT
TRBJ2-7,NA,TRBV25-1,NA,CASSTTRAHLYEQYF,TGTGCCAGCAGTACGACTCGGGCACACCTCTACGAGCAGTACTTC
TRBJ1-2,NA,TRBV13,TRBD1,CASSLGGQGGYGYTF,TGTGCCAGCAGCTTAGGCGGACAGGGGGGCTATGGCTACACCTTC
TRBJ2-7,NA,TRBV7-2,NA,CASSSTTSSYEQYF,TGTGCCAGCAGTTCCACGACATCATCCTACGAGCAGTACTTC
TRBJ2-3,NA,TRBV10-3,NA,CAISQGPDTQYF,TGTGCCATCAGCCAGGGACCAGATACGCAGTATTTT
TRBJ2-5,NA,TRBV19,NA,CASSPQGETQYF,TGTGCCAGTAGTCCCCAGGGAGAGACCCAGTACTTC
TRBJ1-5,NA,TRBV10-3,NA,CATRPSSGSNQPQHF,TGTGCCACTCGCCCCTCCTCGGGAAGCAATCAGCCCCAGCATTTT
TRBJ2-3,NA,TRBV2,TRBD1,CASILDRGLGDTQYF,TGTGCCAGCATTTTAGACAGGGGGCTAGGAGATACGCAGTATTTT
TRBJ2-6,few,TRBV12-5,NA,CASGLSGANVLTF,TGTGCTAGTGGTTTGTCTGGGGCCAACGTCCTGACTTTC
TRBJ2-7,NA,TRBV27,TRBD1,CASSLSIGTGRKGEQYF,TGTGCCAGCAGTTTATCGATAGGGACAGGGCGGAAAGGCGAGCAGTACTTC
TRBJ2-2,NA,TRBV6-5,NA,CASSSLIAAGTGELFF,TGTGCCAGCAGTTCCTTAATAGCGGCGGGCACCGGGGAGCTGTTTTTT
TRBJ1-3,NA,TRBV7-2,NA,CASSLDLTGNTIYF,TGTGCCAGCAGCTTAGACTTAACGGGAAACACCATATATTTT
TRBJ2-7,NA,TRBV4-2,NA,CASSQETATAYEQYF,TGTGCCAGCAGCCAAGAGACAGCGACCGCCTACGAGCAGTACTTC
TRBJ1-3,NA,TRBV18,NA,CASSPPWDNSGNTIYF,TGTGCCAGCTCACCACCATGGGACAACTCTGGAAACACCATATATTTT
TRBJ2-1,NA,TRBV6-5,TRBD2,CASSSPGTSGYEQFF,TGTGCCAGCAGTTCCCCCGGGACTAGCGGATATGAGCAGTTCTTC
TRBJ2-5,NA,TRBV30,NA,CAWSKEETQYF,TGTGCCTGGAGTAAGGAAGAGACCCAGTACTTC
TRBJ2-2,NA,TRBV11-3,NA,CASSLGGKNTGELFF,TGTGCCAGCAGCTTAGGAGGGAAAAACACCGGGGAGCTGTTTTTT
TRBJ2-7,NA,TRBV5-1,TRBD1,CASSTTGTGGHEQYF,TGCGCCAGCAGCACAACCGGGACAGGGGGCCACGAGCAGTACTTC
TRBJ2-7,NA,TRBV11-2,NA,CASSLDWGSYEQYF,TGTGCCAGCAGCTTAGATTGGGGCTCCTACGAGCAGTACTTC
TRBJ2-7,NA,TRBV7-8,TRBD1,CASSLVSQGVREQYF,TGTGCCAGCAGCTTAGTTAGCCAGGGGGTTCGGGAGCAGTACTTC
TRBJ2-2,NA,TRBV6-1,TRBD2,CASSEGASGRVGELFF,TGTGCCAGCAGTGAAGGGGCTAGCGGGAGGGTCGGGGAGCTGTTTTTT
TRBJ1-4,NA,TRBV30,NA,CAWSVFRWRDEKLFF,TGTGCCTGGAGTGTATTTCGGTGGAGGGATGAAAAACTGTTTTTT
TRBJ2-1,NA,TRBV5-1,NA,CASTRGGTGNNEQFF,TGCGCCAGCACTAGGGGCGGGACTGGGAACAATGAGCAGTTCTTC
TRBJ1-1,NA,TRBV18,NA,CASSPEMNTEAFF,TGTGCCAGCTCACCGGAGATGAACACTGAAGCTTTCTTT
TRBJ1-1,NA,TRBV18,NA,CASSPSQGTEAFF,TGTGCCAGCTCACCTTCCCAGGGCACTGAAGCTTTCTTT
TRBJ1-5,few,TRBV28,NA,CAEGRSNQPQHF,TGTGCCGAGGGTCGAAGCAATCAGCCCCAGCATTTT
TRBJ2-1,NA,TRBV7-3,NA,CASSRDRLYEQFF,TGTGCCAGCAGCCGGGACCGCCTCTATGAGCAGTTCTTC
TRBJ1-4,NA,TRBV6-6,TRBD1,CASSLGQGGEKLFF,TGTGCCAGCAGTCTGGGACAGGGGGGAGAAAAACTGTTTTTT
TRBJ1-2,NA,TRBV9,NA,CASSVGPDTIVLNYGYTF,TGTGCCAGCAGCGTGGGGCCGGACACTATAGTCCTTAACTATGGCTACACCTTC
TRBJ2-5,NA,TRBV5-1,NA,CASSFRLGGAETQYF,TGCGCCAGCAGCTTCCGGTTAGGAGGGGCAGAGACCCAGTACTTC
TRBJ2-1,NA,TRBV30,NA,CAWNPVGLEGFNEQFF,TGTGCCTGGAACCCGGTCGGGCTAGAGGGTTTCAATGAGCAGTTCTTC
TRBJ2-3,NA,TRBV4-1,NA,CASSPPSTDTQYF,TGCGCCAGCAGCCCCCCGAGCACAGATACGCAGTATTTT
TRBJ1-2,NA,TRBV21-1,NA,CASSLSSGRDREEYGYTF,TGTGCCAGCAGCTTATCAAGTGGTAGGGACAGGGAAGAGTATGGCTACACCTTC
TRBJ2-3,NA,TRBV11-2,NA,CASSLDGGSTDTQYF,TGTGCCAGCAGCTTAGATGGGGGTAGCACAGATACGCAGTATTTT